This TCR beta chain was recorded in a study of OX40 agonist ivuxolimab in advanced cancers. Libraries were prepared by immunoSEQ multiplex PCR; TCRdb keeps only in-frame clonotypes and omits some of them. Of about 85,000 clones detected, around four fifths appear once; the ten largest clones hold around 6.6%. V lost 5 bases, J lost 0 bases, and 13 bases lay in between. In germline, CDR1 is LNHDA, CDR2 SQIVND (reference sequence). The CDR3 is 15 residues long. The rearrangement joins TRBV19 to TRBJ1-1, with a weak D call TRBD1 (5 bases). This sequence was found in an adult with an advanced solid tumor such as melanoma, head and neck, liver or kidney cancer. Specimen: CD4+ or CD8+ T cells sorted from blood, collected in a trial of the OX40 agonist ivuxolimab. The CDR3 region is CASSFPGLLNTEAFF. The CDR3 DNA follows: TGTGCCAGTAGTTTCCCGGGACTTTTGAACACTGAAGCTTTCTTT.